This is a list of T cell receptor beta chains from one sample in a study of blood T cells in healthy people across ages. TCRdb reprocessed the 5' RACE reads with MiXCR, giving one entry per CDR3 protein. In the table there are 700,000 or so distinct CDR3 sequences, approximately 40% of which are singletons. The sample was blood. The receptors derive from a man of 80 years or more in good health. The CDR3 runs from the conserved cysteine through the conserved F or W. The order of the fields is J gene, D gene, V gene, clone size, CDR3 DNA, CDR3 protein. The D gene is left open where the match is weak. Where a row states a size, it is once, few, many or the class of an expanded clone; other rows omit it.

TRBJ2-3,TRBD2,TRBV3-1,-,TGTGCCAGCAACCTAAGCGGGGCCGTCACAGATACGCAGTATTTT,CASNLSGAVTDTQYF
TRBJ2-7,-,TRBV10-3,few,TGTGCCATCAGTGAGTTGGGCACCACCTACGAGCAGTACTTC,CAISELGTTYEQYF
TRBJ2-4,TRBD2,TRBV20-1,few,TGCAGTGCTAGTTGGGAAGGAGGGCTAGCGGGAGCGGGAAACATTCAGTACTTC,CSASWEGGLAGAGNIQYF
TRBJ2-7,-,TRBV11-2,-,TGTGCCAGCAGCTTTGCAGTCTCCTACGAGCAGTACTTC,CASSFAVSYEQYF
TRBJ2-3,-,TRBV13,-,TGTGCCAGCAGCCCTACCCGGCGGGGCCCCACAGATACGCAGTATTTT,CASSPTRRGPTDTQYF
TRBJ2-5,-,TRBV5-1,-,TGCGCCAGCAGCTTGGCCTCGGGGCGCAATGAGCAGTACTTC,CASSLASGRNEQYF
TRBJ1-2,-,TRBV29-1,-,TGCAGCGTTGAGTTTGGATATGGCCACACCTTC,CSVEFGYGHTF
TRBJ1-1,-,TRBV7-8,few,TGTGCCAGCAGCTTAGCGAACACAGGGGAAGCTTTCTTT,CASSLANTGEAFF
TRBJ2-3,-,TRBV7-2,-,TGTGCCAGCAGCTTATCGGGGCCCCTCGCAGATACGCAGTATTTT,CASSLSGPLADTQYF
TRBJ2-7,TRBD2,TRBV20-1,-,TGCAGTGCTAGAGCGGGAGGTACCTACGAGCAGTACTTC,CSARAGGTYEQYF
TRBJ2-5,-,TRBV12-3/TRBV12-4,few,TGTGCCAGCAGTTTGCTCAAAGAGACCCAGTACTTC,CASSLLKETQYF
TRBJ2-4,TRBD2,TRBV20-1,-,TGCAGTAAATTAGCGGGAGACGGCGAAAACATTCAGTACTTC,CSKLAGDGENIQYF
TRBJ2-1,-,TRBV19,few,TGTGCCAGTACCCCGAGGGGCTCCTACAATGAGCAGTTCTTC,CASTPRGSYNEQFF
TRBJ2-3,-,TRBV7-2,many,TGTGCCAGCAGCCCCCGGAGGGGAGATACGCAGTATTTT,CASSPRRGDTQYF
TRBJ2-5,-,TRBV29-1,-,TGCAGCGTGAACCGGGGGCTCCAAGAGACCCAGTACTTC,CSVNRGLQETQYF
TRBJ2-3,-,TRBV29-1,many,TGCAGCGCAGAGGGAAGTACAGATACGCAGTATTTT,CSAEGSTDTQYF
TRBJ2-7,TRBD1,TRBV6-2/TRBV6-3,-,TGTGCCAGCAGTCCAACCCCCGGGACAGGCGAGCAGTACTTC,CASSPTPGTGEQYF
TRBJ1-2,TRBD1,TRBV28,many,TGTGCCAGCAGTTCACCGGGACAGGGGGGCCCTAACTATGGCTACACCTTC,CASSSPGQGGPNYGYTF
TRBJ2-3,TRBD1,TRBV4-1,-,TGCGCCAGCAGCCACTCCTGCGGACAGGTTAGCACAGATACGCAGTATTTT,CASSHSCGQVSTDTQYF
TRBJ2-3,TRBD2,TRBV6-1,-,TGTGCCAGCAGTGAGGCCTGGAGCGGGGGGGCCGGCACAGATACGCAGTATTTT,CASSEAWSGGAGTDTQYF
TRBJ2-6,-,TRBV7-3,-,TGTGCCAGCAGCTTTCCCGGGACCGGGGCCAACGTCCTGACTTTC,CASSFPGTGANVLTF
TRBJ1-4,-,TRBV2,-,TGTGCCAGCCGGACGGGAACTAATGAAAAACTGTTTTTT,CASRTGTNEKLFF
TRBJ1-2,-,TRBV19,-,TGTGCCAGTAGTATCGACAGGTCCTATGGCTACACCTTC,CASSIDRSYGYTF
TRBJ1-2,-,TRBV20-1,-,TGCAGTGCTAGAGAGTCTGGGGCGTGGGGCTACACCTTC,CSARESGAWGYTF
TRBJ1-1,TRBD1,TRBV6-2/TRBV6-3,few,TGTGCCAGCAGTTACACCGGACAGGGGCAAACTGAAGCTTTCTTT,CASSYTGQGQTEAFF
TRBJ2-7,TRBD2,TRBV7-2,-,TGTGCCAGCAGCTCCAGGGGGGGGACTAGCAACTACGAGCAGTACTTC,CASSSRGGTSNYEQYF
TRBJ2-3,-,TRBV29-1,-,TGCAGCGCCGCTATAGGGTGCCAAAGCACAGATCCGCAGTATTTT,CSAAIGCQSTDPQYF
TRBJ1-2,TRBD1,TRBV6-2/TRBV6-3,few,TGTGCCAGCAGACGGACCGGGACAGGGGAGTATGGCTACACCTTC,CASRRTGTGEYGYTF
TRBJ2-5,-,TRBV6-1,-,TGTGCCAGCAGTACGACTACCAGGGCTGAGCAGTACTTC,CASSTTTRAEQYF
TRBJ2-5,-,TRBV6-2/TRBV6-3,many,TGTGCCAGCAGTTACTCGAAGACCCAGTACTTC,CASSYSKTQYF
TRBJ1-2,TRBD1,TRBV18,-,TGTGCCAGCTCACCTGTGGGACAGAAGGCCTATGGCTACACCTTC,CASSPVGQKAYGYTF
TRBJ2-5,-,TRBV18,once,TGTGCCAGCTCACCAAGTCTTCAAGAGACCCAGTACTTC,CASSPSLQETQYF
TRBJ2-4,TRBD1,TRBV29-1,-,TGCAGCGGTCAGGACAGGCAAGAGGCCCAGTACTTC,CSGQDRQEAQYF
TRBJ2-5,TRBD1,TRBV28,few,TGTGCCAGCAGTCCACAGGGGGCGGGAAAAGAGACCCAGTACTTC,CASSPQGAGKETQYF
TRBJ2-3,-,TRBV12-3/TRBV12-4,-,TGTGCCAGCAGTTTAGCCTCGCGAAACACAGTTACGCAGTATTTT,CASSLASRNTVTQYF
TRBJ2-2,TRBD2,TRBV6-2/TRBV6-3,-,TGTGCCAGCGATAGGGGAGGGACCCCCGGGGAGCTGTTTTTT,CASDRGGTPGELFF
TRBJ1-2,-,TRBV7-2,-,TGTGCCAGCAGCGGGATAGACATATATGGCTACACCTTC,CASSGIDIYGYTF
TRBJ2-1,TRBD2,TRBV9,-,TGTGCCAGCAGCGTAGTCCCGGGAGGGCCGAATGAGCAGTTCTTC,CASSVVPGGPNEQFF
TRBJ2-5,-,TRBV11-3,-,TGTGCCAGCAGCTTATCCACCCAAGAGACCCAGTACTTC,CASSLSTQETQYF
TRBJ1-1,TRBD1,TRBV29-1,-,TGCAGCGTTGGGGGGACAGGGGCGGGCACTGAAGCTTTCTTT,CSVGGTGAGTEAFF
TRBJ2-1,TRBD2,TRBV7-8,-,TGTGCCAGCAGCCTTAGTGCCGGACTAGCGAAACAAGAGACCCAGTTCTTC,CASSLSAGLAKQETQFF
TRBJ1-2,-,TRBV28,-,TGTGCCAGCAGTTTATTCGGTGGCTACACCTTC,CASSLFGGYTF
TRBJ2-3,-,TRBV12-3/TRBV12-4,-,TGTGCCAGCAGTCCGGAACTGACCGCAGATACGCAGTATTTT,CASSPELTADTQYF
TRBJ2-3,TRBD2,TRBV9,-,TGTGCCAGCAGCCCCAGGGTGGGACTAGTCCCAGATACGCAGTATTTT,CASSPRVGLVPDTQYF